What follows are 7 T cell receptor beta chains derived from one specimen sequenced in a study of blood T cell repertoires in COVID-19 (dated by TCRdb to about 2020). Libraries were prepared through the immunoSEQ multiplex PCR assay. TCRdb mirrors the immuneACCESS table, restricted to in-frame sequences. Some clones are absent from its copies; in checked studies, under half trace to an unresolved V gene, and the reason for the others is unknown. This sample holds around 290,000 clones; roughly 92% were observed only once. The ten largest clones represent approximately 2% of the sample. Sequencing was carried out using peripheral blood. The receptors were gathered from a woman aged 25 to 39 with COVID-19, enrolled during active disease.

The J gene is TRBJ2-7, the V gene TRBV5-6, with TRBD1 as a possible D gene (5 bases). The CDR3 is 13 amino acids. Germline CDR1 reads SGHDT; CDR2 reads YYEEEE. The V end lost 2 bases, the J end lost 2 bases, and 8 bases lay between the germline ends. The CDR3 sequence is CASSFGAAYEQYF. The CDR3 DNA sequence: TGTGCCAGCAGCTTTGGGGCGGCCTACGAGCAGTACTTC.

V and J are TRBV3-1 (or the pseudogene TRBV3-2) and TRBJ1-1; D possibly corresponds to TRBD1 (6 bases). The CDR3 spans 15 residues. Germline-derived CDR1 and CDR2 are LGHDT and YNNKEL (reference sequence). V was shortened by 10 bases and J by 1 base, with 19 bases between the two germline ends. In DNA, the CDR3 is TGTGCCACCACAGCCTCAGGACAGCCGAACACTGAAGCTTTCTTT. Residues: CATTASGQPNTEAFF.

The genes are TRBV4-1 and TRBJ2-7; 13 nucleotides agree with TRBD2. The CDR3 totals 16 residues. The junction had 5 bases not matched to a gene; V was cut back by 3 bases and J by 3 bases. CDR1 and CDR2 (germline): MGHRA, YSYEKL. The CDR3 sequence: CASSHPTSGRNYEQYF. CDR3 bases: TGCGCCAGCAGCCACCCGACTAGCGGGAGGAACTACGAGCAGTACTTC.

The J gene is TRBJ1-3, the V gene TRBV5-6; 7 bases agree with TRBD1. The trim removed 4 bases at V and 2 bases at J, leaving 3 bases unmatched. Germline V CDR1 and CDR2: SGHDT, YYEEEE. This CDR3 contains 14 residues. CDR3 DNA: TGTGCCAGCAGCCGAACAGGGGCTGGAAACACCATATATTTT. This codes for CASSRTGAGNTIYF.

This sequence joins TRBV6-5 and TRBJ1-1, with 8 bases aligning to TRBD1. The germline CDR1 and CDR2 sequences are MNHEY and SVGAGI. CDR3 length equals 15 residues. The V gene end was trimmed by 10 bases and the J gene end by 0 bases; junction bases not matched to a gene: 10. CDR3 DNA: TGTGCCATTGGAGCCCAGGGGGCTCTGAACACTGAAGCTTTCTTT. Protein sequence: CAIGAQGALNTEAFF.

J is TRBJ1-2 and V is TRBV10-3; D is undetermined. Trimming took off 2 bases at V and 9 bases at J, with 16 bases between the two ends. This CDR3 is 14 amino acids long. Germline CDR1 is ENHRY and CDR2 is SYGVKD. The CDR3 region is CAISEASAASRYTF. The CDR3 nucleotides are TGTGCCATCAGTGAGGCTAGCGCTGCGTCCCGCTACACCTTC.

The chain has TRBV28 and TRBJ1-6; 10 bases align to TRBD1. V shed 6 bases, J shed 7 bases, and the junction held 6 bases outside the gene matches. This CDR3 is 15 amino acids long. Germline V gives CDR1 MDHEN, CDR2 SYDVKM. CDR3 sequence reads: CASRQTGGGNSPLHF. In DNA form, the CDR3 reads TGTGCCAGCAGACAGACAGGGGGCGGGAATTCACCCCTCCACTTT.